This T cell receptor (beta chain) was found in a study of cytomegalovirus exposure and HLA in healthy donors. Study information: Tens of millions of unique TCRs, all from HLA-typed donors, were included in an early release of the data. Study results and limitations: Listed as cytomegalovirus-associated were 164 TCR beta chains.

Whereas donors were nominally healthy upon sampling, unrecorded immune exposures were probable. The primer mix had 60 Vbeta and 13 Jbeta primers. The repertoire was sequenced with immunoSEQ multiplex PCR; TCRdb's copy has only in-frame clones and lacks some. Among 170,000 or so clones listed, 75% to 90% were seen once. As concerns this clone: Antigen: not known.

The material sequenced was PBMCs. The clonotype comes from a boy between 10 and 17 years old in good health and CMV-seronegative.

In DNA form, the CDR3 reads TGTGCCAGCAGTTTATGGAGTCCCATAGGGGATCCCACAGATACGCAGTATTTT. It is translated as CASSLWSPIGDPTDTQYF. J is TRBJ2-3 and V is TRBV27; possible D gene TRBD1, 5 bases. Germline V gene data show CDR1 as MNHEY and CDR2 as SMNVEV (reference sequence). The CDR3 consists of 18 residues. The V and J ends lost 1 base and 2 bases respectively, with 19 bases between them.